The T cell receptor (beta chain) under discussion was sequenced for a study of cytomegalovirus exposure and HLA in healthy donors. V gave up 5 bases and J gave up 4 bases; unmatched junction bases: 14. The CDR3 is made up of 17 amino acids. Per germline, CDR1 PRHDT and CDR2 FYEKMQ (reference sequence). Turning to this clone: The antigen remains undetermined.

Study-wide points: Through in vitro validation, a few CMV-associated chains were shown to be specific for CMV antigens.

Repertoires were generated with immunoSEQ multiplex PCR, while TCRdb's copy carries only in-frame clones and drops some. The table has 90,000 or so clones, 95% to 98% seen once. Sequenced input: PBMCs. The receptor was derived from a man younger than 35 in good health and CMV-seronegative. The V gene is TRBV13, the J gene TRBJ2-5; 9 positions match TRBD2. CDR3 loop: CASSPTGREGPLETQYF. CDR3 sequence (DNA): TGTGCCAGCAGCCCAACCGGGCGGGAGGGCCCATTAGAGACCCAGTACTTC.